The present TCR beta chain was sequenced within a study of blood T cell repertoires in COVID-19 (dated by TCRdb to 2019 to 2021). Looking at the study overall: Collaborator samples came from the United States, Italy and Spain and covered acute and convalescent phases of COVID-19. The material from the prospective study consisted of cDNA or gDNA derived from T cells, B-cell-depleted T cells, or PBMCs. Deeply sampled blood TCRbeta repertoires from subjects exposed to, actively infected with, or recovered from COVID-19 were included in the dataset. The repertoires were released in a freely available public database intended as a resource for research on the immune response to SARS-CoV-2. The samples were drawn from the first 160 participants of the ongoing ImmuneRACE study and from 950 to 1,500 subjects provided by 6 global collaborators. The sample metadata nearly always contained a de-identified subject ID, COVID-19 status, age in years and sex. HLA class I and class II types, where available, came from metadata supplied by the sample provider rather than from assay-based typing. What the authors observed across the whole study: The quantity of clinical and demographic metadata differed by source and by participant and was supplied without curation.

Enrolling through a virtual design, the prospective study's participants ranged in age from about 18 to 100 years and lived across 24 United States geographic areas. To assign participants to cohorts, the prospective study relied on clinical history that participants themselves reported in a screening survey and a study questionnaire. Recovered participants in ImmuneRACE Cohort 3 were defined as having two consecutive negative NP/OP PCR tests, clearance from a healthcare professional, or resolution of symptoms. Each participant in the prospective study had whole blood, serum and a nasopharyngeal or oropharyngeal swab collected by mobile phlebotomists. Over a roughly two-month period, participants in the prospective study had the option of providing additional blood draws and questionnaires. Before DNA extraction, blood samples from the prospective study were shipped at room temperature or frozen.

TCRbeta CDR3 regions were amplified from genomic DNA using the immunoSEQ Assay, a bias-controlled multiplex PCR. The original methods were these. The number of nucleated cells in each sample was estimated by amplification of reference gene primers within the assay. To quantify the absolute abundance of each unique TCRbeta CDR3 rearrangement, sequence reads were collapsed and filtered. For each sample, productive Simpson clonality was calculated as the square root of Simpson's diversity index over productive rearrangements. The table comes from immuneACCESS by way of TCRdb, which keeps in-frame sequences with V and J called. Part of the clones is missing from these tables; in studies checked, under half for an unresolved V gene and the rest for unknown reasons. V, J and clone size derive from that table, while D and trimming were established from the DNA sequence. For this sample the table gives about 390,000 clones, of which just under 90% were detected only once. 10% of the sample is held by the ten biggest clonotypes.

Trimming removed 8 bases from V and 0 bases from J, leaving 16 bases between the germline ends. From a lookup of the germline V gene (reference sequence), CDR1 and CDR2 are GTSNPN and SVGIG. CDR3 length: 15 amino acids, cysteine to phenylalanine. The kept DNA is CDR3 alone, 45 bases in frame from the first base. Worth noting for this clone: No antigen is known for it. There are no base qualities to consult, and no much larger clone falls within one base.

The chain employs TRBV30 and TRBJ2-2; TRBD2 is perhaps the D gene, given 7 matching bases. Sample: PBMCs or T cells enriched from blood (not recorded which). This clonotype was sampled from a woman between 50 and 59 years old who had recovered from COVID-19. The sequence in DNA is TGTGCCGGATTGGCGGGGGCAACGAACACCGGGGAGCTGTTTTTT. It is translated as CAGLAGATNTGELFF. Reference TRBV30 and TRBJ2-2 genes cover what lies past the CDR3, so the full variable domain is SQTIHQWPATLVQPVGSPLSLECTVEGTSNPNLYWYRQAAGRGLQLLFYSVGIGQISSEVPQNLSASRPQDRQFILSSKKLLLSDSGFYLCAGLAGATNTGELFFGEGSRLTVL.